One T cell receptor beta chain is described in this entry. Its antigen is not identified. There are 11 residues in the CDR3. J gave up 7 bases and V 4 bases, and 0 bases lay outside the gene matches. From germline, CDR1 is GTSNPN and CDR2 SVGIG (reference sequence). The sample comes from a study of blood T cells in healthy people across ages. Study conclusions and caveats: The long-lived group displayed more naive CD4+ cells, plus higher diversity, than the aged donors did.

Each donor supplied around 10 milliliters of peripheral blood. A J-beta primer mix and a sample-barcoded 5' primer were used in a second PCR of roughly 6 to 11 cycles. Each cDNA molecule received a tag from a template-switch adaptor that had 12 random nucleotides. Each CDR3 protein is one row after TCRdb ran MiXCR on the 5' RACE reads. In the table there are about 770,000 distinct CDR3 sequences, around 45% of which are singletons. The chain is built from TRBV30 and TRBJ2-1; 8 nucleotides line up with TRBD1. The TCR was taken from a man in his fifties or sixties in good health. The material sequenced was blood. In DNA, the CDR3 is TGTGCCTGGAACAGGGGGAATGAGCAGTTCTTC. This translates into CAWNRGNEQFF.